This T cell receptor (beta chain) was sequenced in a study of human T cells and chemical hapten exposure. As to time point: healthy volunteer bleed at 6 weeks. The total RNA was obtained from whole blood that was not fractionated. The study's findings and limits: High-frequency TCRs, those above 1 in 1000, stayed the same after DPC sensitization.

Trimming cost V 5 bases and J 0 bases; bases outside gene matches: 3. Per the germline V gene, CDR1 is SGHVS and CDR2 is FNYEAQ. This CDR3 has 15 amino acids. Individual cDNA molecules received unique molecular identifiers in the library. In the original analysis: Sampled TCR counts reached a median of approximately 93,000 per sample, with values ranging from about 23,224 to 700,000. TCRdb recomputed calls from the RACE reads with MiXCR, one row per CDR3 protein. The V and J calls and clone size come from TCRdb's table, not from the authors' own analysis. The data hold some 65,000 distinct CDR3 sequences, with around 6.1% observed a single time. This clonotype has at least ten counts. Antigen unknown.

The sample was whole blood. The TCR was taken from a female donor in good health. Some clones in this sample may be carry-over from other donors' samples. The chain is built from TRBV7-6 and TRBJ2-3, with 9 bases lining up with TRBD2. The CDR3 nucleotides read TGTGCCAGCAGCCGTGGACTAGCGAGCACAGATACGCAGTATTTT. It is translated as CASSRGLASTDTQYF.